This T cell receptor (beta chain) was obtained from a study of shared clonotypes between healthy human individuals. Whole-study results and caveats: Between a few donors, naive CD4 clonotypes were shared at a level of around 5.2%.

Those who donated, Caucasian adults without exception, all lived in Nashville, Tennessee. Regarding this clone: What it binds is unknown.

Generated by immunoSEQ multiplex PCR, the TCRdb table keeps only in-frame clones and is missing some. The sample shows 2,500,000 or so clones, 85% to 95% of them seen only once. The sequenced sample was naive CD4+ T cells from PBMCs. Subset indicated: CD45RA+ positively selected. The TCR was taken from a man aged 18-30 years in good health. Some clones in this sample may be carry-over from other donors' samples.

CDR3 region: CASTPSGGANEQYF. CDR3 nucleotide sequence: TGTGCCAGCACCCCGAGCGGAGGGGCAAACGAGCAGTACTTC. V is TRBV7-2 and J is TRBJ2-7; D is perhaps TRBD2 (6 bases). The germline CDR1 and CDR2 sequences are SGHTA and FQGNSA. The CDR3 loop spans 14 amino acids. V was shortened by 7 bases and J by 5 bases, with 18 bases between the two germline ends.